This T cell receptor (beta chain) is from a study of T cell responses to AZD1222 COVID-19 vaccine. General observations from the study: Reportedly, close to half of spike-specific TCRs are directed against unmutated variant regions. CD4 TCRs covered the whole spike, strongest at regions 160-218 and 743-854.

The V end was cut by 3 bases, the J end by 5 bases, with 13 bases between. The CDR3 covers 15 residues. Germline lookup yields CDR1 KGHSH and CDR2 LQKENI. The protocol was immunoSEQ multiplex PCR, while the TCRdb copy is restricted to in-frame clones and leaves out a portion. The sample shows 150,000 to 200,000 clones, approximately 92% of them seen only once. Remarks on this clone: Its target is unknown.

The chain uses TRBV18 and TRBJ1-4; a weak D match, TRBD1 (6 bases). The sequencing here drew on peripheral blood, taken on day 0 of AZD1222 vaccination. This TCR was sampled from an adult in good health. The CDR3 coding sequence is TGTGCCAGCTCACCGACCCTTGACAGGAATGAAAAACTGTTTTTT. Residues: CASSPTLDRNEKLFF.